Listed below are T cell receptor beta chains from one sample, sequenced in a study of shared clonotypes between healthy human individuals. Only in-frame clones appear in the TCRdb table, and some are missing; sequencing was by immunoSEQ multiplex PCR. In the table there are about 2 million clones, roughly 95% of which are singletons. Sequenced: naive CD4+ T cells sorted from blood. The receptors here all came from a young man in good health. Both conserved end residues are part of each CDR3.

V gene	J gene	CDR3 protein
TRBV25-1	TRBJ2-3	CASSDRALSATDTQYF
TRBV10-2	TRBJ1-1	CASSEKGGMNTEAFF
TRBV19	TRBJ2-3	CASSPRDRVTDTQYF
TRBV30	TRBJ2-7	CACPAPWGGTYEQYF
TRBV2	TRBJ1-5	CASSVEGSNQPQHF
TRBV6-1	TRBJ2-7	CASSEVAEGAREQYF
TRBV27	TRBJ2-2	CASSLLPQGRTGELFF
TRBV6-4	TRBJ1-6	CASSDVGQGSSPLHF
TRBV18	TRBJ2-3	CASSPGQGTQYF
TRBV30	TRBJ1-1	CAWSVFGLMNTEAFF
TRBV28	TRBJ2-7	CASSYQGSYEQYF
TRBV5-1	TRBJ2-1	CASRKEAGPHNEQFF
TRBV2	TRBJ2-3	CASSEAPDTQYF
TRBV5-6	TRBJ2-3	CASSLGLSTDTQYF
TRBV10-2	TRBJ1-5	CASSESVGGPQHF
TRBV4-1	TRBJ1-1	CASSQNSGTGGIEAFF
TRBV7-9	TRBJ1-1	CASSLVENTEAFF
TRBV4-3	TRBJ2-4	CASSRQQGVQNIQYF
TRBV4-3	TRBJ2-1	CASSQEGTGSYNEQFF
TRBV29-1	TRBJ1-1	CSVRAGTGTNTEAFF
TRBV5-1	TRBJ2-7	CASSFTLGRSYEQYF
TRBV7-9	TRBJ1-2	CASSIGQSEGYTF